One and the same sample provided the 5 T cell receptor beta chains below, sequenced in a study of cytomegalovirus exposure and HLA in healthy donors. A multiplex PCR was run with 60 Vbeta primers and 13 Jbeta primers. TCRdb's copy holds only in-frame clones and misses some; the assay was immunoSEQ multiplex PCR. The profile shows about 160,000 clones, 78% of them singletons. Material: PBMCs. Receptor source: a woman between 40 and 55 years old in good health and CMV-seronegative.

The rearrangement joins TRBV13 to TRBJ2-1; no clear D. Germline CDR1 and CDR2: PRHDT and FYEKMQ (reference sequence). The length of the CDR3 is 13 residues. The germline V and J ends were trimmed by 5 bases and 10 bases, with 15 bases remaining between them. In nucleotides, the CDR3 is TGTGCCAGCAGCCCTGCCGCGGCGGCCGAGCAGTTCTTC. Protein: CASSPAAAAEQFF.

This chain links TRBV4-1 with TRBJ2-3, with TRBD1 matching 7 bases. The J segment lost 6 bases and the V segment lost 4 bases, leaving 7 bases of the junction unmatched. This CDR3 has 14 residues. Germline CDR1 and CDR2: MGHRA and YSYEKL. The CDR3 loop reads CASSPRTGTDTQYF. In DNA, the CDR3 is TGCGCCAGCAGCCCCCGGACAGGAACGGATACGCAGTATTTT.

V usage is TRBV6-5 and J usage is TRBJ2-3, with TRBD2 identical over 8 bases. CDR3 length: 14 amino acids. CDR1 and CDR2 (germline): MNHEY, SVGAGI. Trimming at V came to 7 bases and at J to 2 bases, leaving 5 bases not matched to a gene. The chain's CDR3 is CASTSSGFTDTQYF. The CDR3 DNA sequence: TGTGCCAGCACCTCTAGCGGGTTCACAGATACGCAGTATTTT.

This chain uses TRBV27 with TRBJ1-2, with D perhaps TRBD1 (5 bases). The V gene lost 3 bases and the J gene lost 2 bases, with 10 bases spanning the gap. The CDR3 runs to 14 residues. Germline V gene lookup returns CDR1 MNHEY and CDR2 SMNVEV (reference sequence). Written as DNA, the CDR3 is TGTGCCAGCAGTTTGAATAACAGGAACTATGGCTACACCTTC. Protein product: CASSLNNRNYGYTF.

The rearrangement links TRBV2 to TRBJ2-5, with a weak D call TRBD2 (5 bases). Judging by the DNA end, TRBJ2-7 fits better; the J call may be wrong. The CDR3 length is 16 residues. Germline CDR1 reads SNHLY; CDR2 reads FYNNEI. CDR3 coding DNA: TGTGCCAGCAGTGAAGACGGAACGGGGAGCTCCTACGAGCAGTACTTC. It specifies CASSEDGTGSSYEQYF.